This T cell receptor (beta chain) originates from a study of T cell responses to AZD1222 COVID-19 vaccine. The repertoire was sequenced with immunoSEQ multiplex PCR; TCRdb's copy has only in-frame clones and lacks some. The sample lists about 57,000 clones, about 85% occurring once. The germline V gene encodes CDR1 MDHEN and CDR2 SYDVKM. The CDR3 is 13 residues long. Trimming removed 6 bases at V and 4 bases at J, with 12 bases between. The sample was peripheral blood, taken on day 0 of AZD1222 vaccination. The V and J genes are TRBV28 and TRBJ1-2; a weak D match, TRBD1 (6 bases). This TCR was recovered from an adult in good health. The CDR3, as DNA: TGTGCCAGCAGCCCCGGGACACTCTATGGCTACACCTTC. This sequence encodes CASSPGTLYGYTF.